Given below is one T cell receptor beta chain in context. Its matching antigen is unknown. This entry is derived from a study of radiotherapy plus CTLA-4 blockade in lung cancer. At the level of the study: Objective response rate was over 15%; disease control rate, about 28%.

The CDR3 loop spans 16 amino acids. The germline gives CDR1 ENHRY, CDR2 SYGVKD. Trimming took 10 bases from V and 5 from J; bases not matched to a gene: 15. Alongside CTLA-4 blockade with ipilimumab, patients with chemo-refractory metastatic non-small-cell lung cancer received focal radiation. This table comes from immunoSEQ multiplex PCR, and its TCRdb copy is limited to in-frame clones, with some not included. Of 80,000 or so clones listed, 60% to 85% are singletons. General study points: Early clone dynamics of blood T cells, plus interferon-beta, reportedly predicted response best. Clones derived from tumor TCRs expanded in blood after radiotherapy plus ipilimumab.

This TCR came from a human donor with non-small cell lung cancer who had a partial response to radiotherapy plus ipilimumab. Some clones in this sample may be carry-over from other donors' samples. Sequencing used peripheral blood, obtained from a patient treated with radiotherapy plus ipilimumab. The chain is built from TRBV10-3 and TRBJ2-3, with TRBD1 matching 10 bases. This CDR3 reads CASPRDRGSQGDTQYF. CDR3 DNA sequence: TGTGCCAGTCCCCGGGACAGGGGTTCTCAGGGAGATACGCAGTATTTT.